The 32 T cell receptor beta chains below all came from one sample that was sequenced in a study of identical twins. A single record per CDR3 protein comes from TCRdb applying MiXCR to the 5' RACE reads. Of hundreds of thousands of distinct CDR3 sequences in the sample, more than 6.5% were seen once. This sample also appeared in a second study, on yellow fever vaccine responses in identical twins.

What was sequenced was PBMCs. The receptors come from a woman between 18 and 29 years old in good health.

This sequence joins TRBV28 and TRBJ2-7, with 9 bases lining up with TRBD1. The trim removed 5 bases at V and 3 bases at J, leaving 11 bases unmatched. This CDR3 region has 16 residues. The germline V gene encodes CDR1 MDHEN and CDR2 SYDVKM. CDR3 protein: CASSPRTGGAGYEQYF. In nucleotides, the CDR3 is TGTGCCAGCAGTCCGCGAACAGGGGGCGCGGGCTACGAGCAGTACTTC. Based on the CDR3 plus reference TRBV28 and TRBJ2-7, the full variable domain is DVKVTQSSRYLVKRTGEKVFLECVQDMDHENMFWYRQDPGLGLRLIYFSYDVKMKEKGDIPEGYSVSREKKERFSLILESASTNQTSMYLCASSPRTGGAGYEQYFGPGTRLTVT.

J is TRBJ2-2 and V is TRBV15; TRBD1 or TRBD2 may be the D gene (5 bases each). Trimming shortened V by 0 bases and J by 3 bases, and 20 bases separated the two germline ends. CDR3 size: 19 residues. Germline CDR1 is LNHNV and CDR2 is YYDKDF (reference sequence). The CDR3 is CATSRDQQGRVWDTGELFF. The CDR3 region has the DNA TGTGCCACCAGCAGAGATCAGCAGGGACGGGTGTGGGACACCGGGGAGCTGTTTTTT.

The chain links TRBV28 to TRBJ1-4, with D uncertain. Germline CDR1 MDHEN, CDR2 SYDVKM. This CDR3 spans 15 amino acids. Trimming pared 6 bases from V and 8 bases from J, leaving 19 bases between. The CDR3 loop reads CASRPRTFFREKLFF. CDR3 DNA sequence: TGTGCCAGCAGGCCAAGGACCTTCTTTCGCGAAAAACTGTTTTTT.

This chain joins TRBV11-3 and TRBJ2-1; tentatively, D is TRBD1 or TRBD2 (5 bases each). CDR1 is SGHNT, CDR2 YENEEA, per germline. Trimming stripped 2 bases from V and 6 bases from J, with 20 bases between. The CDR3 spans 17 residues. CDR3 in amino acids: CASSLFGGNTDRNEQFF. The CDR3 nucleotides read TGTGCCAGCAGCTTATTTGGGGGTAACACCGACCGCAATGAGCAGTTCTTC. Supplemented by reference TRBV11-3 and TRBJ2-1, the full variable domain reads EAGVVQSPRYKIIEKKQPVAFWCNPISGHNTLYWYLQNLGQGPELLIRYENEEAVDDSQLPKDRFSAERLKGVDSTLKIQPAELGDSAVYLCASSLFGGNTDRNEQFFGPGTRLTVL.

Only a few counts were recorded for this clonotype. V usage is TRBV7-3 and J usage is TRBJ2-7, with TRBD1 as a possible D gene (5 bases). The ends were cut back, 8 bases at V and 3 bases at J, with 14 bases in the middle. This CDR3 is 13 amino acids long. Germline assignment: CDR1 SGHTA and CDR2 FQGTGA. CDR3 DNA: TGTGCCAGCGCTAGGGGCGATCACTACGAGCAGTACTTC. Translation: CASARGDHYEQYF.

The genes are TRBV6-1 and TRBJ2-2; 8 bases align to TRBD2. The CDR3 runs to 13 residues. Per the germline V gene, CDR1 is MNHNS and CDR2 is SASEGT. The V segment lost 8 bases and the J segment 8 bases; nucleotides outside the gene matches: 7. The DNA for the CDR3 is TGTGCCAGCGGGCTAGCGGGCCTGGGGGAGCTGTTTTTT. Translating it yields CASGLAGLGELFF.

V is TRBV7-2 and J is TRBJ2-7, with D perhaps matching TRBD1 or TRBD2 (5 bases each). This CDR3 is built from 11 residues. The V and J ends lost 0 bases and 12 bases respectively, with 9 bases between them. Germline values: CDR1 SGHTA, CDR2 FQGNSA. The CDR3 sequence is CASSLAGVGYF. CDR3 nucleotide sequence: TGTGCCAGCAGCTTAGCGGGGGTGGGGTACTTC.

This clonotype was observed many times. This chain links TRBV15 with TRBJ2-5; a possible D gene is TRBD2 (5 bases). CDR3 length equals 14 residues. V lost 0 bases and J 9 bases, leaving 14 bases between the germline ends. Germline CDR1 reads LNHNV; CDR2 reads YYDKDF (reference sequence). CDR3: CATSRDLRESAQYF. The CDR3 nucleotides are TGTGCCACCAGCAGAGATCTGAGGGAATCGGCCCAGTACTTC.

The chain carries TRBV5-6 and TRBJ2-3, with TRBD1 identical over 12 bases. This CDR3 comprises 16 residues. V lost 1 base, J lost 3 bases, and 3 bases stayed unmatched. Germline V gives CDR1 SGHDT, CDR2 YYEEEE. Written as DNA, the CDR3 is TGTGCCAGCAGCTTGCTGGGACAGGGGGCGACAGATACGCAGTATTTT. This gives the protein CASSLLGQGATDTQYF.

Many counts were recorded for this clonotype. The genes are TRBV29-1 and TRBJ2-7; 10 nucleotides match TRBD1. The CDR3 is 13 residues long. Germline lookup yields CDR1 SQVTM and CDR2 ANQGSEA. The V segment lost 7 bases and the J segment 1 base; nucleotides outside the gene matches: 4. CDR3 sequence reads: CSASGQGSYEQYF. In nucleotides, the CDR3 is TGCAGCGCTTCGGGACAGGGGTCCTACGAGCAGTACTTC.

This clonotype was seen only a few times. The V call is TRBV6-1, the J call TRBJ2-5; D tentatively reads TRBD1 or TRBD2 (5 bases each). V was shortened by 5 bases and J by 4 bases, with 11 bases between the two germline ends. The CDR3 consists of 13 residues. The V gene's germline CDR1 is MNHNS and CDR2 SASEGT. DNA for the CDR3: TGTGCCAGCAGTACAGAGAGGGGAGAGACCCAGTACTTC. Translation gives CASSTERGETQYF.

This clonotype has only a few counts. This chain uses TRBV2 with TRBJ2-1; 10 positions agree with TRBD2. The J segment lost 5 bases and the V segment lost 3 bases, leaving 7 bases of the junction unmatched. Germline CDR1 reads SNHLY; CDR2 reads FYNNEI. The CDR3 is 16 amino acids. The CDR3 loop reads CASSDWRTSGDNEQFF. As DNA, the CDR3 is TGTGCCAGCAGTGACTGGCGCACTAGCGGGGACAATGAGCAGTTCTTC.

This clonotype was seen a single time. The chain has TRBV11-2 and TRBJ2-3, with D hard to call. The V end lost 11 bases, the J end lost 6 bases, and 12 bases lay between the germline ends. Germline-derived CDR1 and CDR2 are SGHAT and FQNNGV. The CDR3 has 11 residues. In nucleotides, the CDR3 is TGTGCCTGCCAACATACGGATACGCAGTATTTT. It is translated as CACQHTDTQYF.

This clonotype has a count of ten or more. This chain joins TRBV7-3 and TRBJ2-7, with D possibly called TRBD1 or TRBD2 (5 bases each). This CDR3 region has 13 residues. Germline V gives CDR1 SGHTA, CDR2 FQGTGA. V lost 2 bases, J lost 3 bases, and 8 bases lay in between. DNA for the CDR3: TGTGCCAGCAGCTTATTTGGGGGCTACGAGCAGTACTTC. The encoded protein is CASSLFGGYEQYF.

Note on this clonotype: Mismatch with germline at one junction end may stem from a read error. The chain combines TRBV6-5 with TRBJ2-7; D is ambiguous. The CDR3 extends over 10 amino acids. The germline V gene encodes CDR1 MNHEY and CDR2 SVGAGI. CDR3 bases: TGTGCCAGCAGCCTCCCCCTAATTTGCTTC. This encodes CASSLPLICF.

The V call is TRBV4-3, the J call TRBJ2-1; maybe TRBD1 (6 bases). This CDR3 has 17 residues. CDR1 and CDR2 (germline): LGHNA, YSLEER. Trimming removed 2 bases from V and 0 bases from J, with 14 bases in between. In nucleotides, the CDR3 is TGCGCCAGCAGCCAACTAGCAGGGGAAAGCTCCTACAATGAGCAGTTCTTC. Protein: CASSQLAGESSYNEQFF.

The sample holds many counts of this clonotype. This chain joins TRBV20-1 and TRBJ2-7, with 9 bases fitting TRBD2. From germline, CDR1 is DFQATT and CDR2 SNEGSKA (reference sequence). This CDR3 is built from 13 residues. The ends lost 2 bases at V and 1 base at J; junction bases unmatched: 0. CDR3 bases: TGCAGTGCTAGACTAGCGGGATCCTACGAGCAGTACTTC. Residues: CSARLAGSYEQYF.

The gene calls are TRBV7-9 and TRBJ2-7, with D perhaps TRBD1 (6 bases). Germline values: CDR1 SEHNR, CDR2 FQNEAQ (reference sequence). The CDR3 sequence is 17 residues long. V gave up 5 bases and J gave up 0 bases, with 20 bases separating them. In nucleotides, the CDR3 is TGTGCCAGCAGCCCAGCCGTTCCAGGGGCCAACTCCTACGAGCAGTACTTC. This sequence encodes CASSPAVPGANSYEQYF.

This clonotype was counted between two and nine times. The V gene is TRBV9, the J gene TRBJ2-5; 9 bases align to TRBD2. The germline V gene has CDR1 SGDLS and CDR2 YYNGEE. The CDR3 extends over 17 amino acids. V lost 0 bases and J lost 3; bases outside the gene matches: 9. The DNA for the CDR3 is TGTGCCAGCAGCGTAGACCCAGCGGGAGGCAGTAAAGAGACCCAGTACTTC. Translation gives CASSVDPAGGSKETQYF.

Only a few counts were recorded for this clonotype. The chain employs TRBV21-1 and TRBJ1-3; no DNA check was done on the table's D call, TRBD1. TRBV21-1 is designated a pseudogene. The CDR3 spans 14 residues. The CDR3 spells CASSPDREINTIYF. The CDR3 bases are TGTGCCAGCAGCCCCGACAGGGAAATAAACACCATATATTTT.

The genes are TRBV25-1 and TRBJ2-6; 9 nucleotides agree with TRBD1. V shed 3 bases and J 1 base; nucleotides not matched to a gene: 4. Germline V gene sequence: CDR1 MGHDK, CDR2 SYGVNS. The CDR3 has 17 residues. Written as DNA, the CDR3 is TGTGCCAGCAGTGAGGGGACAGGGATGTCTGGGGCCAACGTCCTGACTTTC. This gives the protein CASSEGTGMSGANVLTF.

The CDR3 loop reads CASEGQGSSYEQYF. The CDR3 bases are TGTGCCAGCGAGGGACAGGGGAGCTCCTACGAGCAGTACTTC. The genes are TRBV3-1 and TRBJ2-7; 10 positions match TRBD1. V dropped 8 bases and J dropped 0; count of bases not matched to a gene: 4. In germline, CDR1 is LGHDT, CDR2 YNNKEL (reference sequence). The CDR3 consists of 14 residues.

This clonotype was seen more than once but under ten times. V usage is TRBV29-1 and J usage is TRBJ2-7; D is possibly TRBD2 (6 bases). CDR3 length: 14 residues. Germline V gene lookup returns CDR1 SQVTM and CDR2 ANQGSEA. V was cut by 4 bases and J by 2 bases, with 15 bases left in between. The CDR3 DNA reads as TGCAGCGTTGTTCCAGGGAGGCCAACCTACGAGCAGTACTTC. It translates to CSVVPGRPTYEQYF.

V usage is TRBV27 and J usage is TRBJ2-5; a weak D match, TRBD2 (5 bases). Trimming took off 6 bases at V and 1 base at J, with 18 bases between the two ends. Germline assignment: CDR1 MNHEY and CDR2 SMNVEV (reference sequence). The CDR3 sequence is 16 residues long. CDR3 nucleotide sequence: TGTGCCAGCAGGGAGCAGTCGTTAGCGCTCCAAGAGACCCAGTACTTC. It codes for CASREQSLALQETQYF.

The rearrangement links TRBV20-1 to TRBJ2-1, with 14 nucleotides matching TRBD2. With V trimmed by 4 bases and J by 3 bases, 5 bases remained unmatched. Germline V gene sequence: CDR1 DFQATT, CDR2 SNEGSKA (reference sequence). CDR3 length equals 16 residues. CDR3 bases: TGCAGTGCTACCCAAGGGACTAGCGGGAGCTACAATGAGCAGTTCTTC. The encoded protein is CSATQGTSGSYNEQFF.

V and J are TRBV14 and TRBJ2-1; 12 bases line up with TRBD2. The germline gives CDR1 SGHDN, CDR2 FVKESK. The J segment lost 7 bases and the V segment lost 0 bases, leaving 13 bases of the junction unmatched. The CDR3 totals 19 residues. The DNA for the CDR3 is TGTGCCAGCAGCCAAGAAAGTAGACTAGCGGGAGATCTTAGGAATGAGCAGTTCTTC. It specifies CASSQESRLAGDLRNEQFF. The whole variable domain, filled in from reference TRBV14 and TRBJ2-1, reads EAGVTQFPSHSVIEKGQTVTLRCDPISGHDNLYWYRRVMGKEIKFLLHFVKESKQDESGMPNNRFLAERTGGTYSTLKVQPAELEDSGVYFCASSQESRLAGDLRNEQFFGPGTRLTVL.

In this sample, this clonotype turned up a few times. The rearrangement uses TRBV9 and TRBJ2-3; D perhaps matches TRBD2 (5 bases). V gave up 1 base and J gave up 2 bases, with 11 bases separating them. The CDR3 runs 15 residues. Germline V CDR1 and CDR2: SGDLS, YYNGEE. The CDR3: CASSVLASNTDTQYF. The DNA for the CDR3 is TGTGCCAGCAGCGTACTAGCTTCTAACACAGATACGCAGTATTTT.

CDR3 residues: CASSQQTGGETQYF. In DNA, the CDR3 is TGTGCCAGCAGCCAACAGACAGGGGGGGAGACCCAGTACTTC. The rearrangement joins TRBV7-8 to TRBJ2-5; 9 bases agree with TRBD1. With 5 bases clipped from V and 5 bases from J, the junction kept 6 bases outside the gene matches. This CDR3 has 14 residues. From germline, CDR1 is SGHVS and CDR2 FQNEAQ.

The chain has TRBV4-3 and TRBJ2-4, with D hard to call. CDR1 is LGHNA and CDR2 is YSLEER in the germline V gene. The CDR3 extends over 16 amino acids. V lost 0 bases and J 0 bases, leaving 9 bases between the germline ends. CDR3: CASSQDGAIAKNIQYF. The CDR3 DNA follows: TGCGCCAGCAGCCAAGATGGCGCTATAGCCAAAAACATTCAGTACTTC.

CDR3 residues: CSADQANSYEQYF. CDR3 nucleotides: TGCAGTGCGGATCAGGCTAACTCCTACGAGCAGTACTTC. The chain couples TRBV20-1 to TRBJ2-7; D gene uncertain. The V gene lost 6 bases and the J gene lost 0 bases, with 12 bases spanning the gap. The CDR3 totals 13 residues. Germline V CDR1 and CDR2: DFQATT, SNEGSKA (reference sequence).

This clonotype was recorded a few times. The J gene is TRBJ2-1, the V gene TRBV20-1; D is ambiguous. The V and J ends lost 1 base and 1 base respectively, with 14 bases between them. Germline CDR1 and CDR2: DFQATT and SNEGSKA (reference sequence). The CDR3 length is 16 residues. Written as DNA, the CDR3 is TGCAGTGCTAGAGTAGCAGGATCAACGTCCTACAATGAGCAGTTCTTC. It translates to CSARVAGSTSYNEQFF.

This clonotype was recorded a few times. The CDR3 bases are TGTGCCAGCAGCGGTCAGATGGGTACCACAGATACGCAGTATTTT. Amino acid sequence: CASSGQMGTTDTQYF. The chain has TRBV5-6 and TRBJ2-3; D is ambiguous. The V and J ends lost 4 bases and 2 bases respectively, with 14 bases between them. Germline CDR1 SGHDT, CDR2 YYEEEE. CDR3 length equals 15 residues. Drawing the rest from reference TRBV5-6 and TRBJ2-3, the complete variable domain is DAGVTQSPTHLIKTRGQQVTLRCSPKSGHDTVSWYQQALGQGPQFIFQYYEEEERQRGNFPDRFSGHQFPNYSSELNVNALLLGDSALYLCASSGQMGTTDTQYFGPGTRLTVL.